The sequence of this T cell receptor (beta chain) was determined in a study of human T cells and chemical hapten exposure (dated by TCRdb to the early 2020s). Background for the entire study: For sensitization, 2% DPC in acetone was applied to a roughly 2 cm by roughly 2 cm area of upper inner arm skin. Weekly therapeutic DPC doses were additionally applied to the scalp of patients throughout the roughly 25-week study period. Patch tests used Finn chambers with 0.01% DPC on the upper back, scored after 6 days by International Contact Dermatitis Research Group standards. Alopecia areata with under or over 50% scalp involvement, alopecia totalis and alopecia universalis were represented in the patient cohort, which was mostly female. Libraries were pooled for sequencing, and variation in per-sample TCR yields was attributed mainly to small differences in library volumes within the pool. In alopecia patients, the study followed how the peripheral blood TCR repertoire changed in vivo over primary and secondary sensitization to diphenylcyclopropenone (DPC), a hapten. Blood samples were taken from patients before sensitization (week 0) and then at 2, 6 and about 24 weeks after DPC sensitization. Twenty-nine alopecia patients provided blood for TCR sequencing at one to four time points (pre-sensitization, 2, 6 and 24 weeks). Results and caveats for the whole study, not just this receptor: Significantly more large CDR3 similarity clusters were formed by expanded TCRs than by pre-sensitization or healthy control sets, consistent with antigen-driven responses. A positive correlation was found between the number of PT1 expanded TCRs and patch test score, with significance reached at thresholds 8, 16 and 32 but not 4. After repeated subsampling, changes were observed in the strength of the expansion versus patch-test correlation and in the threshold at which the correlation became significant. Because all patients had alopecia, a presumed autoimmune disease, the immune response of the patients might differ from that of healthy individuals. The number of TCRs above 1 in 1000 frequency did not change with DPC sensitization; there was no evidence of global repertoire structure alterations.

This clonotype was detected ten times or more. Its antigen specificity is not known. Base qualities are not at hand, and no much larger clone is one base apart. Per the publication, the time point label means: patch test 3, about 24 weeks after DPC sensitization. In light of the paper, this sample's treatment or condition label describes: therapeutic diphenylcyclopropenone sensitization with weekly scalp DPC. At each patch-test visit, blood was drawn before the patch test was applied. To be eligible, patients had to be aged 18 to 70, diagnosed with alopecia and judged suitable for DPC therapy, while pregnant patients were excluded. Total RNA was isolated from unfractionated whole blood collected in Tempus Blood RNA tubes. The library was built by means of RACE. The instrument given in TCRdb is NextSeq 500. Library preparation attached unique molecular identifiers to individual cDNA molecules for quantitative, reproducible TCR counting. For every blood RNA sample, sequencing covered both the TCR alpha and TCR beta chains. As for how the authors treated the data: The median number of TCRs per sample was 90,000 to 100,000, ranging from roughly 23,224 to 700,000. V, J and CDR3 annotation of the TCR reads was carried out using the Decombinator software suite. For PS versus PT1 abundance plots, all samples were subsampled to the same number of TCRs (28,000). Expanded TCRs were defined as absent before sensitization and observed at least eight times at the 2-week time point. The public reads were reprocessed in TCRdb via fastp at Q25 and MiXCR, keeping in-frame beta chains. Rows merge per CDR3 protein into single entries with the most common DNA and genes. The authors' filters were not applied to this entry. For this sample there are 150,000 to 200,000 distinct CDR3 sequences; roughly 25% appear just once. The ten largest make up around 1.9% of the sample.

For CDR1 and CDR2, the germline V gene lists LGHNA and YSLEER. Trimmed from V: 1 base; trimmed from J: 2 bases; junction bases lacking a gene match: 2. Taken from cysteine to phenylalanine, the CDR3 has 14 residues. Of the read, only the CDR3 DNA is kept; its 42 bases are in frame from base 1. This receptor was identified in a woman younger than 35 with alopecia areata. Some clones in this sample may be carry-over from other donors' samples. The specimen comprised whole blood, sampled in connection with sensitization to the hapten diphenylcyclopropenone (DPC). This sequence uses TRBV4-3 and TRBJ2-7; TRBD1 matches 7 bases in the middle. Here is the DNA: TGCGCCAGCAGCCAAGGACAGGGCGCCTACGAGCAGTACTTC. Its protein product is CASSQGQGAYEQYF.